The TCR beta chain described here comes from a study of T cell repertoires in cytomegalovirus infection. For the study at large: Recently identified HLA-C-restricted and well-studied HLA-B-restricted CMV epitopes were used. CMV infection and matching HLA type were both indicated by public TCR beta signatures. Study findings and constraints: CMV-specific HLA-C-restricted TCR beta clonotypes dominated the ex vivo response.

The CDR3 runs to 13 residues. Germline CDR1 SGHTA, CDR2 FQGNSA. V shed 1 base and J shed 2 bases, with 3 bases lying between them. TCRdb used MiXCR to reprocess the reads, holding one entry per CDR3 protein. Here the sample spans around 570,000 distinct CDR3 sequences, 40% being singletons. In its sample, this clonotype was seen many times. Its antigen is unknown. The material sequenced was cultured PBMCs, taken from culture after CMV antigen stimulation. J is TRBJ2-1 and V is TRBV7-2; no firm D call. The TCR was taken from a human donor in good health (CMV status not recorded). Some clones in this sample may be carry-over from other donors' samples. The CDR3 is CASSLVTYNEQFF. CDR3 bases: TGTGCCAGCAGCTTAGTCACCTACAATGAGCAGTTCTTC. Combining the CDR3 with reference TRBV7-2 and TRBJ2-1 gives the whole variable domain GAGVSQSPSNKVTEKGKDVELRCDPISGHTALYWYRQSLGQGLEFLIYFQGNSAPDKSGLPSDRFSAERTGGSVSTLTIQRTQQEDSAVYLCASSLVTYNEQFFGPGTRLTVL.